The T cell receptor (beta chain) described here comes from a study of cytomegalovirus exposure and HLA in healthy donors. CDR3 length: 14 amino acids. The germline CDR1 and CDR2 sequences are SGHTA and FQGTGA. V lost 5 bases and J lost 4; bases outside the gene matches: 7. The PCR was carried out with 60 Vbeta primers and 13 Jbeta primers. TCRdb keeps only in-frame clones here, not all; method: immunoSEQ multiplex PCR. The top ten clones hold approximately 9.8% of a sample with tens of thousands of clones, roughly 73% of them seen once. A note on this clone: As yet, its antigen is unknown.

Overall study findings and caveats: Researchers counted 150 to 200 TCR beta chains as cytomegalovirus-associated. Prior analysis indicated that the majority of TCR beta V segments exhibited productivity approximately 87% or approximately 30% of the time. Indistinguishable V segments, including TRBV6-2 and TRBV6-3, were excluded.

The clonotype comes from a man aged 35 to 55 in good health and CMV-seronegative. The V and J genes are TRBV7-3 and TRBJ1-1; 7 bases are shared with TRBD1. What was sequenced was PBMCs. DNA for the CDR3: TGTGCCAGCAGCATAGACAGGGTCGGCACTGAAGCTTTCTTT. Translating gives CASSIDRVGTEAFF.